A single sample is the source of the 12 T cell receptor beta chains below, sequenced in a study of cytomegalovirus exposure and HLA in healthy donors. PCR used 60 Vbeta primers and 13 Jbeta primers. The repertoire was sequenced with immunoSEQ multiplex PCR; TCRdb's copy has only in-frame clones and lacks some. The sample contains 90,000 to 140,000 clones, roughly 79% of which appear only once. Material for sequencing was PBMCs. These receptors originate from a male donor in good health and CMV-seronegative.

The V and J genes are TRBV5-8 and TRBJ2-5, with D perhaps TRBD2 (6 bases). Trimming took off 1 base at V and 7 bases at J, with 29 bases between the two ends. Germline CDR1 SGHTS, CDR2 YDEGEE. The CDR3 is made up of 19 amino acids. The CDR3 coding sequence is TGTGCCAGCAGCTTGTCCGGGGCAGGGAGGTACTTCGCATCAGGGACCCAGTACTTC. As protein: CASSLSGAGRYFASGTQYF.

This clone is termed medium-sized. The DNA of the CDR3 is TGTGCCAGCAGCTTTGGGACAGGGGATGAAAAACTGTTTTTT. Its protein product is CASSFGTGDEKLFF. The gene calls are TRBV7-2 and TRBJ1-4; the match to TRBD1 covers 10 bases. V dropped 3 bases and J dropped 6; count of bases not matched to a gene: 1. The CDR3 is made up of 14 amino acids. The germline V gene encodes CDR1 SGHTA and CDR2 FQGNSA.

This clone was seen only once. The chain combines TRBV9 with TRBJ2-5, with D tentatively TRBD2 (6 bases). The CDR3 is 13 amino acids. V shed 0 bases and J shed 3 bases, with 6 bases lying between them. CDR1 SGDLS and CDR2 YYNGEE come from the germline V gene. The CDR3 here is CASSVGGKETQYF. In nucleotides, the CDR3 is TGTGCCAGCAGCGTAGGCGGGAAAGAGACCCAGTACTTC.

As concerns this clone: The junction departs from germline at one end; a sequencing error may be responsible. The rearrangement uses TRBV5-4 and TRBJ2-4, with TRBD2 matching 9 bases. CDR1 is SGHNT and CDR2 is YYREEE in the germline V gene (reference sequence). The CDR3 covers 13 residues. CDR3 sequence: CASGQGSAGGIDF. The CDR3 coding sequence is TGTGCCAGCGGCCAGGGGTCGGCGGGAGGGATAGACTTC.

The chain carries TRBV30 and TRBJ1-2, with TRBD1 identical over 8 bases. CDR3 length: 12 amino acids. V shed 3 bases, J shed 4 bases, and the junction held 1 base outside the gene matches. Germline assignment: CDR1 GTSNPN and CDR2 SVGIG (reference sequence). The CDR3 sequence: CAWSRGPYGYTF. As DNA, the CDR3 is TGTGCCTGGAGCAGGGGGCCCTATGGCTACACCTTC.

There are a few counts of this clone. This chain uses TRBV28 with TRBJ1-1; D unresolved. There are 16 residues in the CDR3. Germline CDR1 and CDR2: MDHEN and SYDVKM. Trimming left V 3 bases short and J 3 bases short, with 17 bases between. The CDR3 DNA sequence: TGTGCCAGCAGTTTTTCCCTCTCGGGGTTCGACACTGAAGCTTTCTTT. It specifies CASSFSLSGFDTEAFF.

The chain has TRBV6-6 and TRBJ1-1; 8 bases line up with TRBD1. J gave up 4 bases and V 7 bases, and 14 bases lay outside the gene matches. The CDR3 extends over 16 amino acids. Germline V CDR1 and CDR2: MNHNY, SVGAGI (reference sequence). The CDR3 bases are TGTGCCAGCATTCCCAGGGGGCGGCTGGTCGTCACTGAAGCTTTCTTT. It encodes CASIPRGRLVVTEAFF.

V is TRBV2 and J is TRBJ1-5; D remains ambiguous. This CDR3 comprises 14 residues. Germline values: CDR1 SNHLY, CDR2 FYNNEI. V lost 5 bases and J 2 bases, leaving 10 bases between the germline ends. For the CDR3, the DNA is TGTGCCAGCAGTCCTCCTGTCGGCAATCAGCCCCAGCATTTT. It specifies CASSPPVGNQPQHF.

The chain links TRBV6-5 to TRBJ1-1, with 8 bases fitting TRBD1. The germline V gene has CDR1 MNHEY and CDR2 SVGAGI. Trimming at V came to 6 bases and at J to 3 bases, leaving 9 bases not matched to a gene. This CDR3 region has 15 residues. CDR3 nucleotide sequence: TGTGCCAGCAGCTCGGACAGGGAAAAGGACACTGAAGCTTTCTTT. Translation gives CASSSDREKDTEAFF.

The chain carries TRBV10-3 and TRBJ1-2, with TRBD1 matching 7 bases. CDR3 length: 14 residues. V shed 1 base and J 3 bases; nucleotides not matched to a gene: 2. The germline V gene has CDR1 ENHRY and CDR2 SYGVKD. As DNA, the CDR3 is TGTGCCATCAGTGAGTTTCAGGGGGACTATGGCTACACCTTC. Protein sequence: CAISEFQGDYGYTF.

The chain has TRBV25-1 and TRBJ2-2, with TRBD2 as a possible D gene (5 bases). Trimming stripped 4 bases from V and 1 base from J, with 10 bases between. The germline V gene encodes CDR1 MGHDK and CDR2 SYGVNS. CDR3 size: 15 residues. The CDR3 loop is CASSVASGNTGELFF. CDR3 bases: TGTGCCAGCAGTGTTGCAAGCGGGAACACCGGGGAGCTGTTTTTT.

Worth noting for this clone: The junction and the germline gene differ at one end; a read error may be behind it. The chain combines TRBV7-9 with TRBJ1-1, with D perhaps matching TRBD1 (5 bases). The CDR3 length is 13 residues. The germline gives CDR1 SEHNR, CDR2 FQNEAQ (reference sequence). The CDR3 reads CSSSLEGRAEAFF. The CDR3 DNA reads as TGTTCCAGCAGCTTAGAGGGGAGGGCTGAAGCTTTCTTT.